This T cell receptor beta chain was sequenced in a study of CD8+CD57+ T cells in acquired aplastic anemia. Study information: An average of roughly 3.2 ug of DNA was obtained from sorted CD4+ and CD8+ cells. Findings and limits, study-wide: CD8+ Simpson's diversity showed no significant patient-control difference.

At least ten counts were recorded for this clonotype. Its antigen is undetermined. The CDR3 spans 16 residues. Germline-derived CDR1 and CDR2 are MNHNY and SVGAGI (reference sequence). Trimming took 0 bases from V and 0 from J, leaving 9 bases between them. Using genomic DNA as the template, TCR beta VDJ and CDR3 profiling was carried out. One entry per CDR3 protein, called by TCRdb with MiXCR from the reads. In the table there are 400,000 to 450,000 distinct CDR3 sequences, 55% to 75% of which are singletons. This clonotype originated in a human donor in good health, serving as a control. The sample taken for sequencing was sorted CD4+, CD8+, or CD8+CD57+ T cells (not recorded which) from PBMCs. This rearrangement joins TRBV6-6 to TRBJ1-3; D gene uncertain. The CDR3 loop is CASSYSSGDSGNTIYF. The CDR3, as DNA: TGTGCCAGCAGTTACTCGAGTGGGGACTCTGGAAACACCATATATTTT.